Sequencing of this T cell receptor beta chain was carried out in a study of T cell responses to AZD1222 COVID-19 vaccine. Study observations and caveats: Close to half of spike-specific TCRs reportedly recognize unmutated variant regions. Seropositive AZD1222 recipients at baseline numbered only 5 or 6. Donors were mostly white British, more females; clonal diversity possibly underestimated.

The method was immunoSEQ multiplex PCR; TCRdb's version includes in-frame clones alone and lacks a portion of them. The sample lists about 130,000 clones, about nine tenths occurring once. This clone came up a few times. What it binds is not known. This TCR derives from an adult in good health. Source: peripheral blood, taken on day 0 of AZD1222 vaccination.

CDR3 coding DNA: TGTGCCAGCAGCCTAGGACTAGCGGAAACCTCCTACGAGCAGTACTTC. This gives the protein CASSLGLAETSYEQYF. V is TRBV9 and J is TRBJ2-7; 10 bases line up with TRBD2. Germline CDR1 and CDR2: SGDLS and YYNGEE. The CDR3 runs 16 residues. The ends lost 4 bases at V and 0 bases at J; junction bases unmatched: 7.